This T cell receptor beta chain came from a study of T cell changes during pregnancy in multiple sclerosis. Sequencing was performed with immunoSEQ multiplex PCR; in TCRdb, only in-frame clones are kept and a portion is missing. Among about 28,000 clones listed, 75% to 90% were seen once. CDR1 is MNHNS and CDR2 is SASEGT in the germline V gene. The germline V and J ends were trimmed by 5 bases and 4 bases, with 14 bases remaining between them. This CDR3 comprises 14 residues. This specimen consisted of CD4+ T cells from peripheral blood mononuclear cells, obtained in the second trimester of pregnancy. The sequence came from a female donor with multiple sclerosis, enrolled in a pregnancy study. The rearrangement links TRBV6-1 to TRBJ1-2; TRBD1 might be the D (6 bases). In nucleotides, the CDR3 is TGTGCCAGCAGTAGCCCAGGGGCTAGCTATGGCTACACCTTC. This encodes CASSSPGASYGYTF.